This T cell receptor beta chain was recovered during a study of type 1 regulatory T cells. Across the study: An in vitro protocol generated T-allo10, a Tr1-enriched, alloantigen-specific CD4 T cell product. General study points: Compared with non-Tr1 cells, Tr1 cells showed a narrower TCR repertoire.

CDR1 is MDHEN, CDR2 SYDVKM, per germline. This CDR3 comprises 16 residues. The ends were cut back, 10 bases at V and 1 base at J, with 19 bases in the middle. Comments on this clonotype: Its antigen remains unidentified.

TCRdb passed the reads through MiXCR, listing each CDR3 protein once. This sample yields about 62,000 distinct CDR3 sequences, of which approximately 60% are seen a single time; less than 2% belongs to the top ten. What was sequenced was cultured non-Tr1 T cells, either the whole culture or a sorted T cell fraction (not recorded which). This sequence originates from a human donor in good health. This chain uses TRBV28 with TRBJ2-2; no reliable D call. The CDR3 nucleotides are TGTGCCACCTCGTGGGGAAGACGGATGAACACCGGGGAGCTGTTTTTT. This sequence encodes CATSWGRRMNTGELFF. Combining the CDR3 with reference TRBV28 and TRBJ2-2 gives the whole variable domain DVKVTQSSRYLVKRTGEKVFLECVQDMDHENMFWYRQDPGLGLRLIYFSYDVKMKEKGDIPEGYSVSREKKERFSLILESASTNQTSMYLCATSWGRRMNTGELFFGEGSRLTVL.